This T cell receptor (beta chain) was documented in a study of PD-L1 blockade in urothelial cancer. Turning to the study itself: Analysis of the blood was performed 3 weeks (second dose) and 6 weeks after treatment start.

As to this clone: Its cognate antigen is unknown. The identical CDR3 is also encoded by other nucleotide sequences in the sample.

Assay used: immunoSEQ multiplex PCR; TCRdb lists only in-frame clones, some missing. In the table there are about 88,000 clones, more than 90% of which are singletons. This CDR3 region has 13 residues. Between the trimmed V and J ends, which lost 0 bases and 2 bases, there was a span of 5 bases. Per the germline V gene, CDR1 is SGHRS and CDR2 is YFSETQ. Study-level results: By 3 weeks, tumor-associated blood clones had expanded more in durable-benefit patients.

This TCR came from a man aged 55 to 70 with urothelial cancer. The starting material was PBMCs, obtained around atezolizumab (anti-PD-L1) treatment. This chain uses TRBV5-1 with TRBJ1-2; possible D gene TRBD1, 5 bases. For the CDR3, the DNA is TGCGCCAGCAGCTTGGGACAGAACTATGGCTACACCTTC. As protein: CASSLGQNYGYTF.